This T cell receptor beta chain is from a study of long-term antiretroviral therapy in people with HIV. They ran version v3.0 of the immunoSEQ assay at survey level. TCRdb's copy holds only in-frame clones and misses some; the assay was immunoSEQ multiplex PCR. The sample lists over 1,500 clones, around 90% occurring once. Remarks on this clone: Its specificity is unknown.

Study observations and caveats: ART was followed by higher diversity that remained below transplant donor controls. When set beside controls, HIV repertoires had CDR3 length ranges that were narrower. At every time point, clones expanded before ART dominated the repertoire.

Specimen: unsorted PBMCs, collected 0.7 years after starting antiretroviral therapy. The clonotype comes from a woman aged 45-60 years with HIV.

This CDR3 is CATSGGASTDTQYF. CDR3 nucleotide sequence: TGTGCCACCAGCGGGGGAGCAAGCACAGATACGCAGTATTTT. The V call is TRBV15, the J call TRBJ2-3; possibly TRBD1 or TRBD2 for D (5 bases each). The V gene lost 5 bases and the J gene lost 0 bases, with 9 bases spanning the gap. The CDR3 consists of 14 residues. Germline V lookup: CDR1 LNHNV, CDR2 YYDKDF (reference sequence).